The 12 T cell receptor beta chains presented below share a single source sample, sequenced in a study of T cells in Graves' hyperthyroidism and ophthalmopathy (dated by TCRdb to between 2018 and 2021). Libraries were made using multiplex PCR. The sequencing machine was an Illumina HiSeq 2000. TCR beta CDR3 regions were amplified from RNA transcripts. The TCR CDR3 was subjected to a first round of RT-PCR using the HTBI primer set and the Qiagen OneStep RT-PCR kit. Clones were called with MiXCR by TCRdb after fastp trimmed the public reads at Q25, and only in-frame beta chains were retained. Identical CDR3 proteins give one entry, which carries the most common genes and DNA. The sample table lists about 840,000 distinct CDR3 sequences, around 39% of them with a count of one. The leading ten clones occupy more than 7% of the sample. The specimen was blood. The receptors were gathered from a man younger than 35 with Graves' hyperthyroidism.

This clonotype was picked up one time. The rearrangement uses TRBV4-1 and TRBJ1-2, with 7 bases identical to TRBD1. Germline assignment: CDR1 MGHRA and CDR2 YSYEKL. The CDR3 is 15 residues long. The V gene end was trimmed by 4 bases and the J gene end by 6 bases; junction bases not matched to a gene: 11. The CDR3 coding sequence is TGCGCCAGCAGCCCCGGACAGGATCCTCCCAATGGCTACACCTTC. Residues: CASSPGQDPPNGYTF.

This clonotype was detected a few times. The chain carries TRBV19 and TRBJ1-2, with D unresolved. V lost 3 bases and J 4 bases, leaving 9 bases between the germline ends. CDR1 and CDR2 from the germline V gene are LNHDA and SQIVND (reference sequence). The CDR3 covers 13 residues. The CDR3, as DNA: TGTGCCAGTAGTATGAGCCTGTTCTATGGCTACACCTTC. This sequence encodes CASSMSLFYGYTF.

This clonotype was seen a few times. Germline and junction disagree at one end, which may indicate a read error. The V and J genes are TRBV19 and TRBJ1-1; D not certain. In germline, CDR1 is LNHDA, CDR2 SQIVND (reference sequence). This CDR3 is built from 15 residues. The CDR3 loop reads CAGSIRTALNTEAFF. The CDR3 DNA reads TGTGCCGGTAGTATCCGCACAGCCCTGAACACTGAAGCTTTCTTT.

The chain has TRBV7-2 and TRBJ2-7; D possibly corresponds to TRBD2 (6 bases). This CDR3 is built from 16 residues. The V end was cut by 1 base, the J end by 3 bases, with 16 bases between. Germline lookup yields CDR1 SGHTA and CDR2 FQGNSA. CDR3 protein: CASSLVGGPGGYEQYF. The CDR3 nucleotides read TGTGCCAGCAGCTTAGTGGGAGGCCCCGGGGGCTACGAGCAGTACTTC.

The table lists this clonotype with many counts. The chain carries TRBV7-2 and TRBJ2-5; 10 nucleotides agree with TRBD2. The CDR3 length is 16 residues. Germline CDR1 SGHTA, CDR2 FQGNSA. The V and J ends lost 0 bases and 5 bases, in that order; junction bases with no gene match: 6. The CDR3 region has the DNA TGTGCCAGCAGCTTAGCGGCTAGCGGGGGCGGGGAGACCCAGTACTTC. It specifies CASSLAASGGGETQYF. The full variable domain, completed using reference TRBV7-2 and TRBJ2-5, is GAGVSQSPSNKVTEKGKDVELRCDPISGHTALYWYRQSLGQGLEFLIYFQGNSAPDKSGLPSDRFSAERTGGSVSTLTIQRTQQEDSAVYLCASSLAASGGGETQYFGPGTRLLVL.

This clonotype was observed many times. The chain links TRBV7-9 to TRBJ2-7, with D unresolved. Germline loops: CDR1 SEHNR, CDR2 FQNEAQ (reference sequence). With 1 base removed from V and 3 bases from J, the gap between germline ends came to 7 bases. This CDR3 spans 13 amino acids. CDR3 bases: TGTGCCAGCAGCTTAGGCCCGGACTACGAGCAGTACTTC. It translates to CASSLGPDYEQYF.

As for this clonotype: One end of the junction is discordant with germline, which a read error may explain. The chain recombines TRBV2 with TRBJ2-7; TRBD1 might be the D (6 bases). This CDR3 has 12 residues. The germline CDR1 and CDR2 sequences are SNHLY and FYNNEI. The CDR3 protein is CASSEGQDEQNF. DNA for the CDR3: TGTGCCAGCAGTGAAGGACAGGACGAGCAGAACTTC.

The table lists this clonotype with many counts. This chain joins TRBV20-1 and TRBJ1-1; perhaps TRBD1 as D (5 bases). CDR1 and CDR2 from the germline V gene are DFQATT and SNEGSKA (reference sequence). The CDR3 spans 13 residues. V lost 3 bases and J 5 bases, leaving 13 bases between the germline ends. CDR3 protein: CSASPGRDTEAFF. The CDR3 nucleotides are TGCAGTGCTAGTCCAGGGAGGGATACTGAAGCTTTCTTT.

This chain uses TRBV20-1 with TRBJ1-6, with a possible D match to TRBD1 (6 bases). V lost 6 bases and J lost 7, with 25 bases in between. This CDR3 comprises 17 residues. Looked up from germline, CDR1 is DFQATT and CDR2 is SNEGSKA (reference sequence). The CDR3 DNA follows: TGCAGTGCAACCGGGGAAGGGGGGTCCACTCTAAATTCACCCCTCCACTTT. Its protein is CSATGEGGSTLNSPLHF.

On this clonotype: Lacking the conserved final phenylalanine or tryptophan, this CDR3 likely reflects a read error. The DNA is omitted, as the CDR3 cannot be located on it reliably, and the CDR3 follows TCRdb's listing. The chain combines TRBV7-9 with TRBJ2-7; TRBD2, the table's D call, was not compared with the DNA. Germline values: CDR1 SEHNR, CDR2 FQNEAQ (reference sequence). The CDR3 has 12 residues if both end residues are counted. This CDR3 is CASSLPGDSGRL.

This clonotype was picked up many times. The chain combines TRBV7-9 with TRBJ1-6; TRBD1 might be the D (5 bases). Germline lookup yields CDR1 SEHNR and CDR2 FQNEAQ (reference sequence). This CDR3 has 14 residues. Trimming cost V 5 bases and J 5 bases, with 10 bases left between them. The chain's CDR3 is CASSPGDDNSPLHF. The CDR3 bases are TGTGCCAGCAGCCCCGGGGACGATAATTCACCCCTCCACTTT.

The chain has TRBV7-6 and TRBJ2-7, with 8 bases aligning to TRBD2. J was trimmed by 4 bases and V by 1 base; bases with no gene match: 15. The CDR3 runs to 18 residues. CDR1 is SGHVS and CDR2 is FNYEAQ in the germline V gene. CDR3 bases: TGTGCCAGCAGCTTAGGACGGCTAGCGGGTCCCCATCTATACGAGCAGTACTTC. The encoded protein is CASSLGRLAGPHLYEQYF.